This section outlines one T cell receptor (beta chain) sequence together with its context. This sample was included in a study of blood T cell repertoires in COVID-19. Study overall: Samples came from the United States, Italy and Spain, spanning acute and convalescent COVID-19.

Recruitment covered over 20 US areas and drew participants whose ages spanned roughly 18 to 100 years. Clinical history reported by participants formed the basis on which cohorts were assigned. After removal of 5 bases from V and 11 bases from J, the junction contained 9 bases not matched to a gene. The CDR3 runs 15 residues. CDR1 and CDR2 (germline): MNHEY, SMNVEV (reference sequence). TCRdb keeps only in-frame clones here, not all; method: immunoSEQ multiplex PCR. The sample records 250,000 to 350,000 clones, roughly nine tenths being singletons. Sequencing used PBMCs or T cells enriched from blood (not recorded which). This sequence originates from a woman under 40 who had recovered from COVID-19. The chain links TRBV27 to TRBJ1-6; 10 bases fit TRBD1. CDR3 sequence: CASSPRQGAPAPLHF. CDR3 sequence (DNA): TGTGCCAGCAGTCCGAGACAGGGGGCGCCCGCACCCCTCCACTTT.